The clone carrying this TCR beta chain has a single count. The identical CDR3 is also encoded by other nucleotide sequences in the sample. Trimming stripped 2 bases from V and 7 bases from J, with 12 bases between. Germline V gene data show CDR1 as SGHRS and CDR2 as YFSETQ. This CDR3 is 14 amino acids long. The data are from a study of control samples from healthy donors and cancer patients. TCRdb's copy holds only in-frame clones and misses some; the assay was immunoSEQ multiplex PCR. Among around 110,000 clones, approximately 90% were seen once, and the ten largest hold less than 3%. The specimen sequenced was blood. The origin of this receptor is a woman in her sixties or seventies in good health. The chain couples TRBV5-1 to TRBJ1-4; perhaps TRBD1 as D (6 bases). The CDR3 loop reads CASSLSGGGEKLFF. The CDR3 coding sequence is TGCGCCAGCAGCTTATCGGGAGGGGGTGAAAAACTGTTTTTT.